In its sample, the clone carrying this T cell receptor beta chain was seen a few times. This sample is part of a study of CD8 T cells in Susac syndrome. Random-hexamer reverse transcription was applied to roughly 0.45 to 1 ug RNA. In TCRdb, the immunoSEQ multiplex PCR reads were re-called with MiXCR into one record per CDR3 protein. This sample carries about 64,000 distinct CDR3 sequences, roughly 94% of them seen once, and the ten largest clones take around 0.6%. From germline, CDR1 is SQVTM and CDR2 ANQGSEA. The CDR3 length is 10 residues. V was shortened by 4 bases and J by 3 bases, with 4 bases between the two germline ends. Sequencing of TCR beta was carried out in blood CD8+ and CD4+ T cells. Stable or active relapsing-remitting multiple sclerosis, untreated and meeting revised McDonald criteria, defined the controls. Both CD4+ and CD8+ T cells were negatively isolated, and TEMRA cells underwent FACS enrichment.

This TCR came from a human donor with multiple sclerosis. The sample taken for sequencing was CD8+ T cells from PBMCs. This chain connects TRBV29-1 to TRBJ2-7; no firm D call. The DNA for the CDR3 is TGCAGCGTTGGGGGCTACGAGCAGTACTTC. Translation: CSVGGYEQYF.